Listed here are 28 T cell receptor beta chains from one sample, sequenced in a study of PD-1 blockade in classical Hodgkin lymphoma. Libraries were prepared by immunoSEQ multiplex PCR; TCRdb keeps only in-frame clonotypes and omits some of them. This table holds tens of thousands of clones, approximately 72% found once. Time point noted: cycle 4 day 1 (C4D1), after 5 to 7 weeks of nivolumab. Each of the patients experienced relapse following autologous stem cell transplantation, and their brentuximab vedotin exposure differed. This sample comprised peripheral blood mononuclear cells (PBMCs), obtained before the fourth cycle of nivolumab. These receptors came from a human donor with classical Hodgkin lymphoma.

The chain recombines TRBV15 with TRBJ1-5; 7 nucleotides match TRBD1. Germline V lookup: CDR1 LNHNV, CDR2 YYDKDF (reference sequence). V trimming: 2 bases; J trimming: 3 bases; junction bases outside the gene matches: 13. The CDR3 is made up of 18 amino acids. CDR3 DNA: TGTGCCACCAGCAGACGTGTCCCGGGACAGCGGTACAATCAGCCCCAGCATTTT. Translating gives CATSRRVPGQRYNQPQHF. The full variable domain, completed using reference TRBV15 and TRBJ1-5, is DAMVIQNPRYQVTQFGKPVTLSCSQTLNHNVMYWYQQKSSQAPKLLFHYYDKDFNNEADTPDNFQSRRPNTSFCFLDIRSPGLGDTAMYLCATSRRVPGQRYNQPQHFGDGTRLSIL.

This clone was found a few times. The J gene is TRBJ1-2, the V gene TRBV28; the D is unclear. This CDR3 has 11 amino acids. V lost 5 bases, J lost 4 bases, and 5 bases lay in between. CDR1 is MDHEN and CDR2 is SYDVKM in the germline V gene. The CDR3 protein is CASSRRYGYTF. In DNA, the CDR3 is TGTGCCAGCAGTCGGCGCTATGGCTACACCTTC.

This chain uses TRBV27 with TRBJ2-5; possible D gene TRBD1, 6 bases. The CDR3 has 15 amino acids. CDR1 MNHEY and CDR2 SMNVEV come from the germline V gene (reference sequence). Trimming cost V 7 bases and J 5 bases, with 20 bases left between them. CDR3 residues: CASTKSHGGRETQYF. The CDR3 region has the DNA TGTGCCAGCACCAAATCCCATGGGGGCCGGGAGACCCAGTACTTC.

The rearrangement uses TRBV11-2 and TRBJ2-2; TRBD2 aligns across 10 bases. The V and J ends lost 0 bases and 6 bases, in that order; junction bases with no gene match: 10. The germline V gene has CDR1 SGHAT and CDR2 FQNNGV. This CDR3 contains 18 residues. CDR3 sequence (DNA): TGTGCCAGCAGCTTAGAGCTCGGAGCGGGAGGGAGGCCCGGGGAGCTGTTTTTT. Its translation is CASSLELGAGGRPGELFF.

This chain uses TRBV2 with TRBJ2-2, with D possibly matching TRBD1 (5 bases). CDR1 is SNHLY and CDR2 is FYNNEI in the germline V gene. Trimming took off 3 bases at V and 4 bases at J, with 6 bases between the two ends. The CDR3 runs 13 residues. CDR3 sequence reads: CASSDRVTGELFF. CDR3 DNA: TGTGCCAGCAGTGACAGGGTCACCGGGGAGCTGTTTTTT.

The V gene is TRBV7-2, the J gene TRBJ1-5, with TRBD1 as a possible D gene (6 bases). V gave up 5 bases and J gave up 0 bases, with 11 bases separating them. The CDR3 has 15 amino acids. The V gene's germline CDR1 is SGHTA and CDR2 FQGNSA. This CDR3 is CASSEGQYSNQPQHF. The CDR3 DNA reads TGTGCCAGCAGCGAAGGACAGTATAGCAATCAGCCCCAGCATTTT.

This chain connects TRBV15 to TRBJ2-1, with unresolved D. Germline V CDR1 and CDR2: LNHNV, YYDKDF (reference sequence). V lost 2 bases, J lost 6 bases, and 5 bases lay in between. CDR3 size: 12 residues. The CDR3 is CATSRLGNEQFF. Here the CDR3 DNA reads TGTGCCACCAGCAGACTGGGCAATGAGCAGTTCTTC.

This chain connects TRBV11-2 to TRBJ1-4; TRBD1 is a possible D gene (5 bases). V lost 5 bases, J lost 6 bases, and 16 bases lay in between. This CDR3 is 15 amino acids long. Germline V gives CDR1 SGHAT, CDR2 FQNNGV. As DNA, the CDR3 is TGTGCCAGCAGCATAAGGGGTTCTCGAGATGAAAAACTGTTTTTT. Encoded protein: CASSIRGSRDEKLFF.

The CDR3 DNA follows: TGTGCCACCAGCAGTGGGACTAGCGGGGCAGATACGCAGTATTTT. It is translated as CATSSGTSGADTQYF. This chain links TRBV15 with TRBJ2-3; 13 bases are shared with TRBD2. Germline V gene data show CDR1 as LNHNV and CDR2 as YYDKDF (reference sequence). The CDR3 totals 15 residues. Germline trimming cut 3 bases from V and 4 bases from J; bases unmatched to any gene: 1.

The J gene is TRBJ1-1, the V gene TRBV25-1, with D possibly being TRBD1 (5 bases). V was trimmed by 4 bases and J by 4 bases, leaving 19 bases between them. Germline V gene sequence: CDR1 MGHDK, CDR2 SYGVNS. The CDR3 spans 16 residues. The DNA of the CDR3 is TGTGCCAGCAGTGCCCACTCGACGCTAACAGGCACTGAAGCTTTCTTT. It encodes CASSAHSTLTGTEAFF.

The chain joins TRBV7-9 to TRBJ2-7; possibly TRBD1 for D (5 bases). The CDR3 loop spans 13 amino acids. Per the germline V gene, CDR1 is SEHNR and CDR2 is FQNEAQ (reference sequence). Trimming removed 5 bases at V and 3 bases at J, with 11 bases between. CDR3 region: CASSQGTFYEQYF. The CDR3 region has the DNA TGTGCCAGCAGCCAGGGAACGTTCTACGAGCAGTACTTC. The full variable domain, rest sourced from reference TRBV7-9 and TRBJ2-7, is DTGVSQNPRHKITKRGQNVTFRCDPISEHNRLYWYRQTLGQGPEFLTYFQNEAQLEKSRLLSDRFSAERPKGSFSTLEIQRTEQGDSAMYLCASSQGTFYEQYFGPGTRLTVT.

The rearrangement uses TRBV28 and TRBJ2-7; 13 bases fit TRBD2. This CDR3 has 16 residues. Germline V gene data show CDR1 as MDHEN and CDR2 as SYDVKM. The trim removed 3 bases at V and 5 bases at J, leaving 7 bases unmatched. DNA for the CDR3: TGTGCCAGCAGTTTGGGACTAGCGGGATTGCGGGACGAGCAGTACTTC. Protein: CASSLGLAGLRDEQYF.

This sequence joins TRBV6-1 and TRBJ1-1, with D possibly TRBD1 on 5 matching bases. Germline values: CDR1 MNHNS, CDR2 SASEGT. The germline V and J ends were trimmed by 6 bases and 10 bases, with 15 bases remaining between them. The CDR3 consists of 12 residues. CDR3 sequence: CASRSRDFRAFF. Here the CDR3 DNA reads TGTGCCAGCAGATCCCGGGACTTTAGAGCTTTCTTT.

The chain carries TRBV7-9 and TRBJ2-3; D perhaps matches TRBD2 (6 bases). The CDR3 spans 17 residues. Deletions cut 0 bases from V and 2 bases from J, with 15 bases between. CDR1 and CDR2 from the germline V gene are SEHNR and FQNEAQ (reference sequence). DNA for the CDR3: TGTGCCAGCAGCTTAGCCCGAGGGTCGGGGGACACAGATACGCAGTATTTT. Its protein product is CASSLARGSGDTDTQYF.

The rearrangement links TRBV5-1 to TRBJ2-1; D is unresolved. The germline V gene has CDR1 SGHRS and CDR2 YFSETQ. V was cut by 0 bases and J by 9 bases, with 19 bases left in between. The CDR3 sequence is 16 residues long. The CDR3 protein is CASSLAWTDVLGEQFF. The CDR3 region has the DNA TGCGCCAGCAGCTTGGCGTGGACCGACGTACTTGGTGAGCAGTTCTTC.

The chain combines TRBV13 with TRBJ2-2; unclear D gene. Germline-derived CDR1 and CDR2 are PRHDT and FYEKMQ (reference sequence). CDR3 size: 14 residues. Trimming removed 4 bases at V and 1 base at J, with 7 bases between. In DNA form, the CDR3 reads TGTGCCAGCAGCTCGCCGGTGAACACCGGGGAGCTGTTTTTT. Translation gives CASSSPVNTGELFF.

This clone came up many times. At one end the junction does not follow the germline gene, possibly because of a read error. As DNA, the CDR3 is TGTGCCAGCAGCACGCTAGCCATCTGCTTC. It yields the protein CASSTLAICF. The chain has TRBV7-8 and TRBJ2-7; tentative D call: TRBD2 (5 bases). The CDR3 runs 10 residues. Germline values: CDR1 SGHVS, CDR2 FQNEAQ. The full variable domain, its missing parts supplied by reference TRBV7-8 and TRBJ2-7, is GAGVSQSPRYKVAKRGQDVALRCDPISGHVSLFWYQQALGQGPEFLTYFQNEAQLDKSGLPSDRFFAERPEGSVSTLKIQRTQQEDSAVYLCASSTLAICFGPGTRLTVT.

This chain connects TRBV10-1 to TRBJ2-3; the match to TRBD1 covers 8 bases. V gave up 3 bases and J gave up 2 bases; unmatched junction bases: 4. Germline V gives CDR1 WNHNN, CDR2 SYGVQD (reference sequence). This CDR3 comprises 15 residues. CDR3 nucleotide sequence: TGCGCCAGCAGTGATCGACAGGGGTACACAGATACGCAGTATTTT. Encoded protein: CASSDRQGYTDTQYF.

The genes are TRBV27 and TRBJ2-1, with D maybe TRBD1 (5 bases). Germline CDR1 reads MNHEY; CDR2 reads SMNVEV (reference sequence). This CDR3 has 16 residues. V lost 0 bases, J lost 2 bases, and 11 bases lay in between. The CDR3 loop reads CASSLSSGHPYNEQFF. The CDR3 nucleotides are TGTGCCAGCAGTTTATCGTCAGGGCATCCCTACAATGAGCAGTTCTTC.

The V and J genes are TRBV7-2 and TRBJ2-2; 8 bases are a match to TRBD2. Germline V CDR1 and CDR2: SGHTA, FQGNSA. The CDR3 has 18 amino acids. The trim removed 0 bases at V and 7 bases at J, leaving 13 bases unmatched. CDR3 DNA: TGTGCCAGCAGCTTAGCCTGGCGGGGGGCGAGGGAGGGCGGGGAGCTGTTTTTT. Translated: CASSLAWRGAREGGELFF.

The chain is built from TRBV28 and TRBJ1-1; D might be TRBD1 (6 bases). The CDR3 has 17 amino acids. Germline CDR1 and CDR2: MDHEN and SYDVKM. V was cut by 3 bases and J by 2 bases, with 19 bases left in between. The CDR3 region is CASSFWIVDSHNTEAFF. The CDR3 DNA follows: TGTGCCAGCAGTTTTTGGATCGTGGACAGTCATAACACTGAAGCTTTCTTT.

This chain joins TRBV6-1 and TRBJ2-5; 12 bases fit TRBD2. Germline V gives CDR1 MNHNS, CDR2 SASEGT. The CDR3 totals 14 residues. The V segment lost 7 bases and the J segment 4 bases; nucleotides outside the gene matches: 4. The CDR3 sequence is CASTRLAGVETQYF. CDR3 DNA sequence: TGTGCCAGCACCCGACTAGCGGGAGTAGAGACCCAGTACTTC.

This clone was seen more than once but under ten times. Other nucleotide sequences from this sample produce the same CDR3. The chain employs TRBV27 and TRBJ1-2; D is perhaps TRBD1 (6 bases). This CDR3 has 15 amino acids. The V gene's germline CDR1 is MNHEY and CDR2 SMNVEV (reference sequence). Trimming pared 0 bases from V and 6 bases from J, leaving 14 bases between. Written as DNA, the CDR3 is TGTGCCAGCAGTTTATCCCGGGGGGGGGCGGATGGCTACACCTTC. Translated, it gives CASSLSRGGADGYTF.

The V gene is TRBV18, the J gene TRBJ1-2; no clear D gene. CDR3 length: 15 amino acids. Germline V gene lookup returns CDR1 KGHSH and CDR2 LQKENI. V was trimmed by 3 bases and J by 2 bases, leaving 13 bases between them. The CDR3 is CASSPSANLNYGYTF. CDR3 DNA: TGTGCCAGCTCACCGTCCGCGAACCTCAACTATGGCTACACCTTC.

The rearrangement links TRBV27 to TRBJ2-3; no firm D call. Germline lookup yields CDR1 MNHEY and CDR2 SMNVEV (reference sequence). The CDR3 extends over 13 amino acids. V was trimmed by 3 bases and J by 5 bases, leaving 9 bases between them. CDR3 nucleotide sequence: TGTGCCAGCAGTTTGCTCTGGGGAGATACGCAGTATTTT. Amino acids: CASSLLWGDTQYF.

Remarks on this clone: The final CDR3 position lacks the conserved phenylalanine or tryptophan, pointing to a likely read error. The DNA is omitted, as the CDR3 cannot be located on it reliably, and the CDR3 follows TCRdb's listing. The chain links TRBV6-1 to TRBJ1-2; the D call TRBD1 from the table was never checked on the DNA. Germline CDR1 reads MNHNS; CDR2 reads SASEGT. The CDR3 comprises 11 residues, both ends counted. CDR3 region: CASSFQDRPLY.

The J gene is TRBJ2-1, the V gene TRBV29-1, with 12 bases matching TRBD2. There are 17 residues in the CDR3. V dropped 6 bases and J dropped 4; count of bases not matched to a gene: 13. Germline V lookup: CDR1 SQVTM, CDR2 ANQGSEA. The CDR3 nucleotides are TGCAGCGTCCCTAGCGGGAGGGCCAAGGTATCGTACAATGAGCAGTTCTTC. Protein: CSVPSGRAKVSYNEQFF.

This clone was recorded only once. V is TRBV4-3 and J is TRBJ1-2; D is possibly TRBD1 (6 bases). CDR1 and CDR2 (germline): LGHNA, YSLEER. This CDR3 region has 16 residues. V lost 0 bases and J 8 bases, leaving 19 bases between the germline ends. The CDR3 nucleotides are TGCGCCAGCAGCCAAGATGTTTCGGGCAGGGGAGGCGGCTACACCTTC. Amino acid sequence: CASSQDVSGRGGGYTF.